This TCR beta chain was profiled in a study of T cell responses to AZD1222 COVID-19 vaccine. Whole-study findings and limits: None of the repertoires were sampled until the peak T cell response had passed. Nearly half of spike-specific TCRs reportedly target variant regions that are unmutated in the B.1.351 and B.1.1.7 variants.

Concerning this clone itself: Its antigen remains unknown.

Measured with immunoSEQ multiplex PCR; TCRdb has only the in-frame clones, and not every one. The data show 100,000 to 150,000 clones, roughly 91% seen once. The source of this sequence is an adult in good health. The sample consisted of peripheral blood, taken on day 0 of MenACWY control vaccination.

In DNA, the CDR3 is TGTGCCAGCAGCAGCCGGACCGGGATTGGGGAGCTGTTTTTT. Protein product: CASSSRTGIGELFF. The V call is TRBV7-9, the J call TRBJ2-2, with D possibly TRBD2 on 5 matching bases. The V end lost 5 bases, the J end lost 8 bases, and 15 bases lay between the germline ends. CDR1 SEHNR and CDR2 FQNEAQ come from the germline V gene (reference sequence). This CDR3 has 14 amino acids.